A single sample is the source of the 13 T cell receptor beta chains below, sequenced in a study of blood T cells in healthy people across ages (dated by TCRdb to the mid-2010s). To prepare the library, 5' RACE was applied. The instrument was an Illumina HiSeq 2500. A second PCR of roughly 7 to 12 cycles was run with a J-beta primer mix and a sample-barcoded 5' primer. TCRdb reprocessing: public reads trimmed at Q25 with fastp, clones called with MiXCR, in-frame beta chains kept. Entries that share a CDR3 protein sequence are merged under the most common genes and DNA. The sample yields some 760,000 distinct CDR3 sequences; around 25% were counted once. The top ten hold approximately 3.7% of the sample. The same data also went into a second study, on T cells of mothers and their children.

Sequencing was done on a sample of blood. The receptors were sampled from a boy aged 5-17 years in good health.

There are a few counts of this clonotype. The CDR3 spells CSASGRNQETQYF. The CDR3 coding sequence is TGCAGTGCTAGTGGCAGGAACCAAGAGACCCAGTACTTC. The gene calls are TRBV20-1 and TRBJ2-5, with D unresolved. CDR3 size: 13 residues. V lost 3 bases and J 0 bases, leaving 8 bases between the germline ends. Germline CDR1 DFQATT, CDR2 SNEGSKA (reference sequence).

The V and J genes are TRBV11-2 and TRBJ1-1; D uncertain. The ends were cut back, 6 bases at V and 4 bases at J, with 15 bases in the middle. Looked up from germline, CDR1 is SGHAT and CDR2 is FQNNGV. CDR3 length: 14 residues. This CDR3 is CASSYEPAGTEAFF. For the CDR3, the DNA is TGTGCCAGCAGTTACGAACCGGCGGGCACTGAAGCTTTCTTT.

V gene TRBV21-1 combines with J gene TRBJ2-5; the table's D call TRBD1 went unverified against the DNA. The closer fit of TRBJ2-7 to the DNA end suggests the J call may be wrong. TRBV21-1 is a pseudogene. This CDR3 is 16 amino acids long. CDR3 DNA: TGTGCCAGCAGCAAATTAGTACGGGACCACTCCTACGAGCAGTACTTC. It translates to CASSKLVRDHSYEQYF.

This clonotype turned up a few times. The chain has TRBV6-6 and TRBJ2-5, with D hard to call. Trimming pared 5 bases from V and 8 bases from J, leaving 9 bases between. The CDR3 is made up of 11 amino acids. In germline, CDR1 is MNHNY, CDR2 SVGAGI (reference sequence). CDR3 DNA: TGTGCCAGCAGTCCGACTGGAACCCAGTACTTC. Its protein product is CASSPTGTQYF.

The V gene is TRBV10-3, the J gene TRBJ2-3, with 7 bases lining up with TRBD2. The V segment lost 4 bases and the J segment 2 bases; nucleotides outside the gene matches: 9. This CDR3 spans 16 amino acids. Germline CDR1 and CDR2: ENHRY and SYGVKD. The CDR3 nucleotides read TGTGCCATCAGTGGAGGAGGAAGCGGGACCACAGATACGCAGTATTTT. Translation: CAISGGGSGTTDTQYF.

The chain recombines TRBV4-3 with TRBJ1-2; D unresolved. The germline V and J ends were trimmed by 1 base and 0 bases, with 12 bases remaining between them. The length of the CDR3 is 16 residues. Germline V gives CDR1 LGHNA, CDR2 YSLEER. The CDR3 DNA follows: TGCGCCAGCAGCCAAGCCAGAGGATTAGCTAACTATGGCTACACCTTC. Translating gives CASSQARGLANYGYTF.

The table lists this clonotype with a few counts. Germline and junction disagree at one end, which may indicate a read error. The chain couples TRBV18 to TRBJ2-7; D call uncertain. Germline lookup yields CDR1 KGHSH and CDR2 LQKENI. The CDR3 totals 15 residues. CDR3 residues: CASSPQESRSYEQYF. The CDR3 DNA sequence: TGTGCCAGCTCACCACAGGAAAGCAGGTCCTACGAGCAATACTTC.

The rearrangement uses TRBV5-1 and TRBJ2-5; 11 bases map to TRBD2. The J segment lost 4 bases and the V segment lost 4 bases, leaving 9 bases of the junction unmatched. CDR1 is SGHRS and CDR2 is YFSETQ in the germline V gene. The CDR3 spans 16 residues. The CDR3 region is CASSARTSGYLETQYF. CDR3 nucleotide sequence: TGCGCCAGCAGCGCTCGGACTAGCGGGTACCTAGAGACCCAGTACTTC.

This clonotype was seen only a few times. The chain recombines TRBV5-1 with TRBJ2-7; D is ambiguous. Trimming pared 0 bases from V and 3 bases from J, leaving 13 bases between. CDR3 length equals 15 residues. CDR1 is SGHRS, CDR2 YFSETQ, per germline. This CDR3 is CASSLDGFTRYEQYF. Written as DNA, the CDR3 is TGCGCCAGCAGCTTGGATGGTTTTACGCGCTACGAGCAGTACTTC.

The rearrangement joins TRBV6-6 to TRBJ1-2; perhaps TRBD1 as D (6 bases). This CDR3 has 12 residues. Trimming left V 2 bases short and J 7 bases short, with 8 bases between. CDR1 and CDR2 from the germline V gene are MNHNY and SVGAGI (reference sequence). CDR3 sequence reads: CASSYGGAGYTF. The CDR3 nucleotides read TGTGCCAGCAGTTACGGGGGGGCTGGCTACACCTTC.

The genes are TRBV12-3 or TRBV12-4 and TRBJ2-1; 8 bases agree with TRBD1. The ends lost 1 base at V and 12 bases at J; junction bases unmatched: 8. This CDR3 spans 14 amino acids. CDR3 sequence reads: CASSLGQGATWQFF. CDR3 in DNA: TGTGCCAGCAGTTTAGGGCAGGGGGCGACTTGGCAGTTCTTC.

This sequence joins TRBV4-3 and TRBJ1-3; D gene uncertain. CDR3 length equals 16 residues. In germline, CDR1 is LGHNA, CDR2 YSLEER. V was cut by 0 bases and J by 3 bases, with 12 bases left in between. The CDR3 region is CASSQETLTLGNTIYF. DNA of the CDR3: TGCGCCAGCAGCCAAGAAACGCTGACCCTTGGAAACACCATATATTTT.

J is TRBJ2-5 and V is TRBV10-3; maybe TRBD2 (5 bases). V dropped 8 bases and J dropped 5 bases, with 21 bases sitting between them. Germline assignment: CDR1 ENHRY and CDR2 SYGVKD. CDR3 length: 15 amino acids. The CDR3 nucleotides read TGTGCCATCGAGTCATTGGCTAGCCTTTGTGAGACCCAGTACTTC. Translation gives CAIESLASLCETQYF.